Each of the 3 T cell receptor beta chains below was sequenced from the same sample in a study of spatial heterogeneity in lung cancer. TCRdb passed the 5' RACE reads through MiXCR, listing each CDR3 protein once. The table lists approximately 82,000 distinct CDR3 sequences, 10% to 15% of them singletons. Time point in this sample: sample taken at primary tumor resection. Tumor, nontumor lung or frozen PBMC supplied whole RNA, sequenced without sorting. The sequencing used PBMCs, collected at surgery. These receptors were obtained from a male donor with early-stage non-small cell lung cancer.

In its sample, this clonotype was seen many times. The CDR3 protein is CASSLEDRGGGYTF. The CDR3 nucleotides read TGTGCCAGCAGCTTGGAGGACAGGGGAGGAGGCTACACCTTC. The chain joins TRBV5-4 to TRBJ1-2, with 9 nucleotides matching TRBD1. V shed 0 bases, J shed 8 bases, and the junction held 5 bases outside the gene matches. In germline, CDR1 is SGHNT, CDR2 YYREEE (reference sequence). This CDR3 spans 14 amino acids.

With respect to this clonotype: A read error is possible here, since a much larger clone lies one base away. The chain uses TRBV7-2 and TRBJ2-1; 7 bases agree with TRBD2. CDR3 size: 15 residues. Germline V CDR1 and CDR2: SGHTA, FQGNSA. Losses at the gene ends were 2 bases for V and 5 bases for J; bases not matched to a gene: 6. CDR3 DNA: TGTGCCAGCAGCTTATGGGCGGGGGAGGACAATGAGCAGTTCTTC. Protein sequence: CASSLWAGEDNEQFF.

The chain employs TRBV5-4 and TRBJ2-1, with a weak D call TRBD2 (5 bases). Trimming stripped 6 bases from V and 0 bases from J, with 19 bases between. The CDR3 extends over 17 amino acids. Germline V gene lookup returns CDR1 SGHNT and CDR2 YYREEE (reference sequence). The CDR3 DNA follows: TGTGCCAGCACCATTAGAGGACTTCTTAGCTCCTACAATGAGCAGTTCTTC. Amino acids: CASTIRGLLSSYNEQFF.